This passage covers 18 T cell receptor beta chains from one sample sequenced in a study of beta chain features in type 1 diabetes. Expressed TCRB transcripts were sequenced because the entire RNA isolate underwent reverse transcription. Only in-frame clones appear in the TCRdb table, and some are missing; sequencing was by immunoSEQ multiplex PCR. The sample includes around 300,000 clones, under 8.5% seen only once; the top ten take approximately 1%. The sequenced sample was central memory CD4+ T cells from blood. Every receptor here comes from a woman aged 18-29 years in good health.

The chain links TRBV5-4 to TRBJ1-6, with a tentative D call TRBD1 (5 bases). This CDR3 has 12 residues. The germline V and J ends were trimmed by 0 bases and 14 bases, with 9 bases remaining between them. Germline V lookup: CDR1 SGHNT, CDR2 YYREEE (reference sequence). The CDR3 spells CASSLGEGALHF. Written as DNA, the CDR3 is TGTGCCAGCAGCTTGGGGGAAGGGGCCCTCCACTTT.

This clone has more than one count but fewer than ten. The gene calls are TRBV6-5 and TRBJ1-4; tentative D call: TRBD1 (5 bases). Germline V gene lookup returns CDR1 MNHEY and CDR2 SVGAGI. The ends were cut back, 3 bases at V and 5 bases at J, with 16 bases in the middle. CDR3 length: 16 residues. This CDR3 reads CASSYSPQAMNEKLFF. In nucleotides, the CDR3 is TGTGCCAGCAGTTATAGCCCACAGGCGATGAATGAAAAACTGTTTTTT.

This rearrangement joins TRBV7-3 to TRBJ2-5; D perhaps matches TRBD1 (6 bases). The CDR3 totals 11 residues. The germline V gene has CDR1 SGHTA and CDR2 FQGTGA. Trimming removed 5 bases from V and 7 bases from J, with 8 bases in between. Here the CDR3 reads CASSQGGTQYF. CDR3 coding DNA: TGTGCCAGCAGCCAAGGGGGGACCCAGTACTTC.

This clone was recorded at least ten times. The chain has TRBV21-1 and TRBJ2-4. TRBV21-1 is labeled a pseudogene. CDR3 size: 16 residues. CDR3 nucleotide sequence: TGTGCCAGCAGCAAAGAAACACTCTTAGCCAAAAACATTCAGTACTTC. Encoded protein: CASSKETLLAKNIQYF.

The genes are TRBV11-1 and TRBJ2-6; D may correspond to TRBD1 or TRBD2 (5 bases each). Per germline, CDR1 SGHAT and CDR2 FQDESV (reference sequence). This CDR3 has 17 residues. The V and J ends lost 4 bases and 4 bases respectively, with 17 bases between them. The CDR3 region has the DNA TGTGCCAGCAGCTCCCCCAGGGAGCTTCCCGGGGCCAACGTCCTGACTTTC. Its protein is CASSSPRELPGANVLTF. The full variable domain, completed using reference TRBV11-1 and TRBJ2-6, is EAEVAQSPRYKITEKSQAVAFWCDPISGHATLYWYRQILGQGPELLVQFQDESVVDDSQLPKDRFSAERLKGVDSTLKIQPAELGDSAMYLCASSSPRELPGANVLTFGAGSRLTVL.

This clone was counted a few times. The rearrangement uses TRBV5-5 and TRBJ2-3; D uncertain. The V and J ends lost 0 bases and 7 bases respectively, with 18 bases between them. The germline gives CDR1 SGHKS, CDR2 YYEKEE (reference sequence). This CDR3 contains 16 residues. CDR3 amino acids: CASSLAPSSGWNTQYF. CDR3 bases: TGTGCCAGCAGCTTGGCGCCAAGCAGTGGGTGGAATACGCAGTATTTT.

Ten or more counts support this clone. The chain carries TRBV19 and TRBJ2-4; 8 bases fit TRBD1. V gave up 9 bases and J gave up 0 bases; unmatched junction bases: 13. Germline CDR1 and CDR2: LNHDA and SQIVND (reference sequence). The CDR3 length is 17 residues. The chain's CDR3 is CASTGGTGGRAKNIQYF. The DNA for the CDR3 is TGTGCCAGCACTGGCGGGACAGGTGGCCGAGCCAAAAACATTCAGTACTTC.

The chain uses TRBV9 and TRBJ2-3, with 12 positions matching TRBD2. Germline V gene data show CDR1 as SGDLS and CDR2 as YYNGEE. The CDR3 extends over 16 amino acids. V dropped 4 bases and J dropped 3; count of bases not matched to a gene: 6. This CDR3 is CASSLTSGGRTDTQYF. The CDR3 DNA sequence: TGTGCCAGCAGCTTAACTAGCGGGGGGCGTACAGATACGCAGTATTTT.

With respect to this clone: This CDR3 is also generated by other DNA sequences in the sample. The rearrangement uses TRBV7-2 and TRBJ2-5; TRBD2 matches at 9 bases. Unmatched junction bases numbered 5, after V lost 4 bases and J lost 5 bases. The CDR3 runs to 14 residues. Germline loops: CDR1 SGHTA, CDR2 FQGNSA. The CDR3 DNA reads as TGTGCCAGCAGCTCTAGCGGGGCGCCTGAGACCCAGTACTTC. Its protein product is CASSSSGAPETQYF.

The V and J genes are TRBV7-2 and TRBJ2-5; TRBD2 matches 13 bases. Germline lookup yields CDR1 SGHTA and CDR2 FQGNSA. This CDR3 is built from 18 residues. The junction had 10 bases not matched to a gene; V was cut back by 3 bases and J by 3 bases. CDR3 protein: CASSLAQLAGGIKETQYF. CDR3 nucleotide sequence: TGTGCCAGCAGCTTGGCCCAACTAGCGGGAGGGATAAAAGAGACCCAGTACTTC. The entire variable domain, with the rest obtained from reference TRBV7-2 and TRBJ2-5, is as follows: GAGVSQSPSNKVTEKGKDVELRCDPISGHTALYWYRQSLGQGLEFLIYFQGNSAPDKSGLPSDRFSAERTGGSVSTLTIQRTQQEDSAVYLCASSLAQLAGGIKETQYFGPGTRLLVL.

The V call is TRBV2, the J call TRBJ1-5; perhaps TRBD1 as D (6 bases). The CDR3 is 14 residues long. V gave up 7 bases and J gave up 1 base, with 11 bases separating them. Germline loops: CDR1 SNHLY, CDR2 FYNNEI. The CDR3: CASTGQLSNQPQHF. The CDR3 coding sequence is TGTGCCAGCACCGGACAGTTAAGCAATCAGCCCCAGCATTTT.

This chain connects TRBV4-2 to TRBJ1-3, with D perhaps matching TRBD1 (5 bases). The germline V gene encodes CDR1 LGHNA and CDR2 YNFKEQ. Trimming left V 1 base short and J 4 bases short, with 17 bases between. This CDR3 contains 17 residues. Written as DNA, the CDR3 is TGTGCCAGCAGCCAAGCCTCAGCTAGGGGCGCGGGAAACACCATATATTTT. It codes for CASSQASARGAGNTIYF.

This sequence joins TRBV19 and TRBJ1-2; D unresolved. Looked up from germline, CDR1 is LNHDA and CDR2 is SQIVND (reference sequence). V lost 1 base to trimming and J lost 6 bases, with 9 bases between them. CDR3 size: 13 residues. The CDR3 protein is CASSIARGDGYTF. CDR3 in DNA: TGTGCCAGTAGTATAGCTCGGGGTGATGGCTACACCTTC.

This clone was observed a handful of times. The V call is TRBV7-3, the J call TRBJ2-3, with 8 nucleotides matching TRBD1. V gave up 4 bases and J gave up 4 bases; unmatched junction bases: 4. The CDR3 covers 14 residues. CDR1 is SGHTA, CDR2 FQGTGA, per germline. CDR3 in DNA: TGTGCCAGCAGCTCGACAGGGGCTTCAGATACGCAGTATTTT. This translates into CASSSTGASDTQYF.

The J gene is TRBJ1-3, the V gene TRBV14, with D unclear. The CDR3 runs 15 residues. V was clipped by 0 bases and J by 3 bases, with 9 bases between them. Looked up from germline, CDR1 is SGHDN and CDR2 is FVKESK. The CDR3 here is CASSQDSGVGNTIYF. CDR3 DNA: TGTGCCAGCAGCCAAGATTCCGGGGTTGGAAACACCATATATTTT.

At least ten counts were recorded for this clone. Here the CDR3 DNA reads TGTGCCAGCAGCTTAGGTCGGTACAGGGTTGGTGAGCAGTTCTTC. Protein sequence: CASSLGRYRVGEQFF. The V and J genes are TRBV7-2 and TRBJ2-1; possible D gene TRBD1, 6 bases. V was cut by 1 base and J by 9 bases, with 16 bases left in between. This CDR3 region has 15 residues. Germline V gene data show CDR1 as SGHTA and CDR2 as FQGNSA.

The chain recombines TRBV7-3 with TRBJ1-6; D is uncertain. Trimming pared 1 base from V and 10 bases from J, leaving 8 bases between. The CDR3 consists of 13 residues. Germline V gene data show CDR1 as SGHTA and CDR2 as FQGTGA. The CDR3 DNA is TGTGCCAGCAGCTTAAGGGCGGGCTCACCCCTCCACTTT. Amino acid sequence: CASSLRAGSPLHF.

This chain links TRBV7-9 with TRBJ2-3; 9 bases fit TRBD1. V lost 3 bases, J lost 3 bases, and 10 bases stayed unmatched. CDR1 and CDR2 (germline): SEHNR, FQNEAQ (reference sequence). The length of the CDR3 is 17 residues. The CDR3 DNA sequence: TGTGCCAGCAGCTTGGGATTCCGGGACAGGGCTACAGATACGCAGTATTTT. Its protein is CASSLGFRDRATDTQYF.